Only a few counts were recorded for the clone carrying this T cell receptor (beta chain). The identical CDR3 is also encoded by other nucleotide sequences in the sample. V was cut by 2 bases and J by 5 bases, with 6 bases left in between. The CDR3 spans 13 residues. CDR1 KGHSH and CDR2 LQKENI come from the germline V gene. Original processing methods: Cell counts per sample came from amplifying reference gene primers. Profiled with immunoSEQ multiplex PCR; TCRdb holds only in-frame clones, not every one. V and J calls and clone size are copied from that table; D and trimming were computed from the DNA. The data contain about 33,000 clones, around 82% of them singletons. This sample is part of a study of blood T cell repertoires in COVID-19. About the study: The origin of the acute and convalescent COVID-19 samples was the United States, Italy and Spain. Sample material is recorded as cDNA or gDNA derived from T cells, B-cell-depleted T cells, or PBMCs.

The origin of this receptor is a man between 65 and 80 years old with acute or convalescent COVID-19. Sample: peripheral blood. The chain carries TRBV18 and TRBJ2-2, with D perhaps TRBD2 (5 bases). The CDR3 coding sequence is TGTGCCAGCTCACCAACGGGGACCGGGGAGCTGTTTTTT. This encodes CASSPTGTGELFF.